These 20 T cell receptor beta chains came from one sample sequenced in a study of T cells after yellow fever vaccination. Via MiXCR, TCRdb re-called the 5' RACE reads, giving one row per CDR3 protein. The sample holds some 560,000 distinct CDR3 sequences, less than 20% seen once. The sequencing used PBMCs, collected 5 to 6 days after the first yellow fever vaccination. All receptors derive from a young man who received the YFV17D yellow fever vaccine.

This clonotype was found a few times. The chain is built from TRBV7-2 and TRBJ1-2; 8 bases map to TRBD1. V lost 6 bases, J lost 3 bases, and 9 bases stayed unmatched. Germline-derived CDR1 and CDR2 are SGHTA and FQGNSA. The CDR3 spans 15 residues. The CDR3 nucleotides read TGTGCCAGCAGTCCGCGCGCAGGGGGCTACTATGGCTACACCTTC. Its protein is CASSPRAGGYYGYTF.

The rearrangement uses TRBV19 and TRBJ1-6; D ambiguous. V dropped 3 bases and J dropped 5 bases, with 14 bases sitting between them. The germline gives CDR1 LNHDA, CDR2 SQIVND (reference sequence). The CDR3 sequence is 16 residues long. The CDR3 DNA follows: TGTGCCAGTAGTATCCGGGGAGGGTATGATAATTCACCCCTCCACTTT. Its translation is CASSIRGGYDNSPLHF.

The chain links TRBV14 to TRBJ1-2; D not certain. Trimming took 4 bases from V and 1 from J, leaving 22 bases between them. Germline assignment: CDR1 SGHDN and CDR2 FVKESK. The CDR3 sequence is 18 residues long. The CDR3 coding sequence is TGTGCCAGCAGCCCAACCGTAGGACGCCACCGCCATAACTATGGCTACACCTTC. Translating gives CASSPTVGRHRHNYGYTF.

The CDR3 sequence: CASSPSGIGTQYF. CDR3 nucleotides: TGTGCCAGCAGCCCATCAGGGATTGGGACGCAGTATTTT. The chain combines TRBV14 with TRBJ2-3; weak D call: TRBD1 (5 bases). The V end lost 4 bases, the J end lost 9 bases, and 14 bases lay between the germline ends. The CDR3 runs 13 residues. CDR1 SGHDN and CDR2 FVKESK come from the germline V gene.

This clonotype occurred a few times. This chain joins TRBV6-2 or TRBV6-3 and TRBJ2-7; TRBD2 might be the D (5 bases). The CDR3 is made up of 16 amino acids. Germline V lookup: CDR1 MNHEY, CDR2 SVGEGT. Trimming shortened V by 0 bases and J by 4 bases, and 16 bases separated the two germline ends. The CDR3 sequence: CASSYSGLSLPYEQYF. The DNA of the CDR3 is TGTGCCAGCAGTTACTCCGGACTCTCGCTGCCGTACGAGCAGTACTTC.

The rearrangement joins TRBV7-2 to TRBJ2-7; D is unclear. This CDR3 spans 11 amino acids. The germline V gene encodes CDR1 SGHTA and CDR2 FQGNSA. The V and J ends lost 1 base and 5 bases respectively, with 3 bases between them. The CDR3 loop reads CASSLDNEQYF. CDR3 bases: TGTGCCAGCAGCTTAGATAACGAGCAGTACTTC.

This clonotype was counted only a few times. This chain links TRBV6-2 or TRBV6-3 with TRBJ2-3; D possibly corresponds to TRBD2 (6 bases). Trimming cost V 2 bases and J 2 bases, with 11 bases left between them. This CDR3 is 15 amino acids long. In germline, CDR1 is MNHEY, CDR2 SVGEGT. The CDR3 DNA is TGTGCCAGCAGTTACGGGGCGGACTACACAGATACGCAGTATTTT. It codes for CASSYGADYTDTQYF.

Remarks on this clonotype: The conserved closing phenylalanine or tryptophan is absent in this CDR3, likely reflecting a read error. The V gene is TRBV9, the J gene TRBJ2-5; D gene unclear. V was cut by 3 bases and J by 2 bases, with 2 bases left in between. CDR3 size: 11 residues. Germline CDR1 and CDR2: SGDLS and YYNGEE. The CDR3 sequence: CASSGQETQYL. The DNA for the CDR3 is TGTGCCAGCAGCGGACAAGAGACCCAGTACCTC.

This chain connects TRBV18 to TRBJ2-7; 9 nucleotides match TRBD1. The CDR3 has 15 amino acids. The germline V gene encodes CDR1 KGHSH and CDR2 LQKENI. V dropped 5 bases and J dropped 2; count of bases not matched to a gene: 7. CDR3 coding DNA: TGTGCCAGCTCATCGACCGGGACAGGGCCCTACGAGCAGTACGTC. Residues: CASSSTGTGPYEQYV.

This sequence joins TRBV7-8 and TRBJ1-6; D possibly corresponds to TRBD1 (5 bases). This CDR3 region has 18 residues. V shed 1 base and J shed 6 bases, with 19 bases lying between them. CDR1 and CDR2 (germline): SGHVS, FQNEAQ. The CDR3 DNA is TGTGCCAGCAGCTTAGTGGGTGACATCCTAGGGGCTAATTCACCCCTCCACTTT. Protein: CASSLVGDILGANSPLHF. Full variable domain (missing parts from reference TRBV7-8 and TRBJ1-6): GAGVSQSPRYKVAKRGQDVALRCDPISGHVSLFWYQQALGQGPEFLTYFQNEAQLDKSGLPSDRFFAERPEGSVSTLKIQRTQQEDSAVYLCASSLVGDILGANSPLHFGNGTRLTVT.

This clonotype was seen a few times. V and J are TRBV27 and TRBJ2-1; 12 bases fit TRBD2. The CDR3 runs 15 residues. Germline CDR1 reads MNHEY; CDR2 reads SMNVEV (reference sequence). J was trimmed by 5 bases and V by 5 bases; bases with no gene match: 4. In nucleotides, the CDR3 is TGTGCCAGCAGTCCCTGGACTAGCGGGGACAATGAGCAGTTCTTC. Translating gives CASSPWTSGDNEQFF.

The chain combines TRBV7-9 with TRBJ2-7; D not resolved. The V end lost 5 bases, the J end lost 7 bases, and 21 bases lay between the germline ends. Germline values: CDR1 SEHNR, CDR2 FQNEAQ (reference sequence). CDR3 length equals 15 residues. This CDR3 reads CASSPQISSVWEQYF. CDR3 DNA: TGTGCCAGCAGCCCCCAGATTTCCTCGGTTTGGGAGCAGTACTTC.

Only a few counts were recorded for this clonotype. The chain recombines TRBV20-1 with TRBJ2-7, with TRBD1 matching over 7 bases. Germline CDR1 DFQATT, CDR2 SNEGSKA (reference sequence). The CDR3 spans 12 residues. J was trimmed by 3 bases and V by 6 bases; bases with no gene match: 5. In DNA, the CDR3 is TGCAGTGCCTGGGACAGCGGCTACGAGCAGTACTTC. The encoded protein is CSAWDSGYEQYF.

This clonotype showed up many times. The chain employs TRBV20-1 and TRBJ2-5; 8 bases agree with TRBD2. Germline CDR1 reads DFQATT; CDR2 reads SNEGSKA (reference sequence). The trim removed 6 bases at V and 2 bases at J, leaving 2 bases unmatched. This CDR3 region has 12 residues. The CDR3 nucleotides are TGCAGTGCCACGGGGGGGCAAGAGACCCAGTACTTC. As protein: CSATGGQETQYF.

The chain employs TRBV5-5 and TRBJ1-2; D is ambiguous. Germline CDR1 reads SGHKS; CDR2 reads YYEKEE (reference sequence). CDR3 length: 11 amino acids. Trimming stripped 2 bases from V and 7 bases from J, with 6 bases between. The DNA of the CDR3 is TGTGCCAGCAGCTTTCCGAGTGGCTACACCTTC. This sequence encodes CASSFPSGYTF.

This clonotype was detected a few times. The V gene is TRBV30, the J gene TRBJ1-5; no firm D call. CDR3 length equals 13 residues. CDR1 and CDR2 from the germline V gene are GTSNPN and SVGIG (reference sequence). Trimming removed 4 bases from V and 3 bases from J, with 10 bases in between. CDR3 residues: CAWNKDSNQPQHF. In DNA, the CDR3 is TGTGCCTGGAATAAGGATTCCAATCAGCCCCAGCATTTT.

The chain employs TRBV5-1 and TRBJ1-5, with 9 bases identical to TRBD1. The CDR3 is 15 residues long. Trimming at V came to 4 bases and at J to 4 bases, leaving 6 bases not matched to a gene. Germline CDR1 is SGHRS and CDR2 is YFSETQ. The CDR3 DNA reads TGCGCCAGCAGCCCTCACGGACAGGGGAATCAGCCCCAGCATTTT. Protein sequence: CASSPHGQGNQPQHF.

This clonotype occurred many times. This chain uses TRBV27 with TRBJ1-5; 8 nucleotides match TRBD1. The CDR3 runs to 13 residues. The germline V gene has CDR1 MNHEY and CDR2 SMNVEV (reference sequence). J was trimmed by 6 bases and V by 5 bases; bases with no gene match: 3. The CDR3: CASSGTGGQPQHF. In DNA form, the CDR3 reads TGTGCCAGCAGTGGAACAGGGGGTCAGCCCCAGCATTTT.

The chain couples TRBV7-2 to TRBJ2-5; TRBD2 matches at 7 bases. Germline assignment: CDR1 SGHTA and CDR2 FQGNSA. After removal of 3 bases from V and 4 bases from J, the junction contained 5 bases not matched to a gene. This CDR3 spans 14 amino acids. The CDR3 DNA sequence: TGTGCCAGCAGCTTTGGGGCGGGAGCAGAGACCCAGTACTTC. Translation: CASSFGAGAETQYF.

This clonotype was seen a few times. The chain links TRBV5-4 to TRBJ1-2; 7 nucleotides line up with TRBD1. V was pared by 2 bases and J by 7 bases, with 5 bases of the junction left unmatched. The CDR3 loop spans 13 amino acids. Germline loops: CDR1 SGHNT, CDR2 YYREEE (reference sequence). This CDR3 is CASSFIGGPGYTF. CDR3 DNA sequence: TGTGCCAGCAGCTTTATAGGGGGCCCTGGCTACACCTTC.